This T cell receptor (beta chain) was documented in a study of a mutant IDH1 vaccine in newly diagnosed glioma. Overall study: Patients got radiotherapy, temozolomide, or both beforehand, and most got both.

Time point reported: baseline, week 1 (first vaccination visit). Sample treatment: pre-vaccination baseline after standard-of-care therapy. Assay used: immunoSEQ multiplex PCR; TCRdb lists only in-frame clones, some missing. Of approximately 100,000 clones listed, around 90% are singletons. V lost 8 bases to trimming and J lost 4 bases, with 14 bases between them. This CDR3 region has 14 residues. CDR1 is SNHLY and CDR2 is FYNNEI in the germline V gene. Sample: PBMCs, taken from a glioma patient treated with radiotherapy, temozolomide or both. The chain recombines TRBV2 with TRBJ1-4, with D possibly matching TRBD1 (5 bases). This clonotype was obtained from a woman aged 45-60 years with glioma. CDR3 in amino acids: CASVAGIVNEKLFF. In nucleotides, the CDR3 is TGTGCCAGCGTGGCAGGGATTGTTAATGAAAAACTGTTTTTT.